The present entry profiles one T cell receptor (beta chain) with its context. Its antigen is currently unknown. The assay was immunoSEQ multiplex PCR, and TCRdb's table has in-frame clones only and misses some. In the table there are 93,000 or so clones, around 91% of which are singletons. CDR1 SGHRS and CDR2 YFSETQ come from the germline V gene. The ends were cut back, 0 bases at V and 5 bases at J, with 9 bases in the middle. CDR3 length: 13 amino acids. This record comes from a study of T cell responses to AZD1222 COVID-19 vaccine. Notes on the study in general: Spike-specific TCR breadth and depth both grew after two AZD1222 doses. In all cases, repertoires were sampled only after the peak T cell response.

The material sequenced was peripheral blood, taken on day 0 of AZD1222 vaccination. The V gene is TRBV5-1, the J gene TRBJ2-7, with D hard to call. This TCR derives from an adult in good health. CDR3 loop: CASSLGVGDEQYF. The CDR3 DNA sequence: TGCGCCAGCAGCTTGGGGGTTGGAGACGAGCAGTACTTC.